Following are 8 T cell receptor beta chains from one sample sequenced in a study of beta chain features in type 1 diabetes (dated by TCRdb to 2016 to 2019). Receptor libraries were prepared by the immunoSEQ multiplex PCR assay. The entire isolated RNA was reverse transcribed using the High Capacity cDNA Reverse Transcription Kit, and thus expressed TCRB transcripts were sequenced. Not all clones reach the TCRdb copy of this immuneACCESS table, which keeps in-frame sequences only. Checked studies attribute under half of the gap to unresolved V genes and leave the rest unexplained. The sample table contains 250,000 to 350,000 clones; only one count was recorded for roughly 15% of them. In total, the top ten clones hold 6.7% of the sample. The sample consisted of central memory CD4+ T cells from blood. Every receptor here comes from a man aged 25 to 40 in good health.

This clone was recorded a few times. V and J are TRBV6-5 and TRBJ2-2, with D maybe TRBD1 (5 bases). The CDR3 length is 15 residues. Trimming took off 2 bases at V and 4 bases at J, with 11 bases between the two ends. Germline V gene data show CDR1 as MNHEY and CDR2 as SVGAGI. CDR3 protein: CASSYEGAITGELFF. The DNA for the CDR3 is TGTGCCAGCAGTTACGAAGGGGCCATCACCGGGGAGCTGTTTTTT.

CDR3 protein: CASSSTGNTIYF. The CDR3 DNA follows: TGTGCCAGCAGCTCCACAGGGAACACCATATATTTT. The chain joins TRBV11-3 to TRBJ1-3, with D possibly being TRBD1 (6 bases). The CDR3 has 12 residues. Germline V lookup: CDR1 SGHNT, CDR2 YENEEA. V dropped 4 bases and J dropped 7 bases, with 8 bases sitting between them.

The chain combines TRBV20-1 with TRBJ2-7; weak D call: TRBD2 (5 bases). The CDR3 loop spans 11 amino acids. Germline CDR1 is DFQATT and CDR2 is SNEGSKA (reference sequence). The V and J ends lost 4 bases and 2 bases respectively, with 6 bases between them. The CDR3 bases are TGCAGTGCTAAGGGAGCCTACGAGCAGTACTTC. Protein sequence: CSAKGAYEQYF.

This chain connects TRBV15 to TRBJ2-7; D is uncertain. This CDR3 has 14 residues. The V gene's germline CDR1 is LNHNV and CDR2 YYDKDF (reference sequence). V gave up 2 bases and J gave up 3 bases, with 11 bases separating them. Here the CDR3 reads CATSRNLKNYEQYF. The CDR3, as DNA: TGTGCCACCAGCAGAAATCTCAAGAACTACGAGCAGTACTTC.

This clone has more than one count but fewer than ten. V gene TRBV4-1 combines with J gene TRBJ2-1, with D tentatively TRBD2 (5 bases). Germline V CDR1 and CDR2: MGHRA, YSYEKL. This CDR3 comprises 13 residues. Trimming cost V 4 bases and J 3 bases, with 7 bases left between them. CDR3: CASSREIYNEQFF. CDR3 DNA sequence: TGCGCCAGCAGCCGGGAGATCTACAATGAGCAGTTCTTC.

The chain joins TRBV7-6 to TRBJ2-1; possible D gene TRBD2, 5 bases. Per the germline V gene, CDR1 is SGHVS and CDR2 is FNYEAQ. Trimming cost V 5 bases and J 9 bases, with 20 bases left between them. CDR3 length: 15 residues. The CDR3 region has the DNA TGTGCCAGCAGCATTAGGACTGCCCCGAAGTCTGAGCAGTTCTTC. It encodes CASSIRTAPKSEQFF.

This clone has only one observation. This chain connects TRBV30 to TRBJ2-1; 7 bases map to TRBD2. Trimming took 2 bases from V and 4 from J; bases not matched to a gene: 5. The length of the CDR3 is 14 residues. Germline CDR1 and CDR2: GTSNPN and SVGIG (reference sequence). The CDR3 coding sequence is TGTGCCTGGAGTTTGGGGGAGGGTTACAATGAGCAGTTCTTC. Its protein is CAWSLGEGYNEQFF.

The sample holds a few counts of this clone. This chain uses TRBV6-1 with TRBJ2-1, with a weak D call TRBD2 (6 bases). The length of the CDR3 is 15 residues. Trimming pared 6 bases from V and 0 bases from J, leaving 12 bases between. The germline V gene encodes CDR1 MNHNS and CDR2 SASEGT. In nucleotides, the CDR3 is TGTGCCAGCAGAATATACGGGGGCTCCTACAATGAGCAGTTCTTC. Protein product: CASRIYGGSYNEQFF.